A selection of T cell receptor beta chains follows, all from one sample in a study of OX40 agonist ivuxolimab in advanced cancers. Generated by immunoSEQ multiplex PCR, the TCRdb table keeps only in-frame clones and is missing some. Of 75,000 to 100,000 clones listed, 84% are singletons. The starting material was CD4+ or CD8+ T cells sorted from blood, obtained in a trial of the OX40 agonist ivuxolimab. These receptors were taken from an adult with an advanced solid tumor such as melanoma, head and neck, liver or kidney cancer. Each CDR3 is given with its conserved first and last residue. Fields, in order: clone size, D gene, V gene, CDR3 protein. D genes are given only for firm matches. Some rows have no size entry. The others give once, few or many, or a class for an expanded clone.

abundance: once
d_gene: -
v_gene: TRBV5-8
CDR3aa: CASSTGTTKSEQYF

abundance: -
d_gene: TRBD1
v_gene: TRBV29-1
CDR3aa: CSALTGPYEQYF

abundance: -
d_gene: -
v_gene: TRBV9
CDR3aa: CASSVGHQGNTIYF

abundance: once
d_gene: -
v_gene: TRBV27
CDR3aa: CASSLTLQEWNTEAFF

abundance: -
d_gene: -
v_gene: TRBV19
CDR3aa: CASSRTERNTEAFF

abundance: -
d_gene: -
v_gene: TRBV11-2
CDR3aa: CASSLREAGIDTQYF

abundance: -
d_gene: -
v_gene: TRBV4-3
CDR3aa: CASSQDGDKGSGANVLTF

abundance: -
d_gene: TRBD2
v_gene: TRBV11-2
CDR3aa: CASSPPPSGAYNEQFF

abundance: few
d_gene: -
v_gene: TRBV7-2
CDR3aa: CASSLGQETQYF

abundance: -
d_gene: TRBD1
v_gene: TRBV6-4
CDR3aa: CASSDGQGNSPLHF

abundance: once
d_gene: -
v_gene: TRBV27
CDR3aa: CASSFLQNTGELFF

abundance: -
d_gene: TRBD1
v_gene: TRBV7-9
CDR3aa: CASSPPGGTGEPTEKLFF

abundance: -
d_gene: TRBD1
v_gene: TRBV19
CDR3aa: CASSIGQGGYGYTF

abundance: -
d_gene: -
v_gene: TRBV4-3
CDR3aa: CASSHPRRGGGPATNEKLFF

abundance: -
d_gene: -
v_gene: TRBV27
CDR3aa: CASSLSAQEGSEQYF

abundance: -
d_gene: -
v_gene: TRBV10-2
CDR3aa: CASSLSDRIYGYTF

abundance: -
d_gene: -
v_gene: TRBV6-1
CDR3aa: CASSYVQGFEQYF